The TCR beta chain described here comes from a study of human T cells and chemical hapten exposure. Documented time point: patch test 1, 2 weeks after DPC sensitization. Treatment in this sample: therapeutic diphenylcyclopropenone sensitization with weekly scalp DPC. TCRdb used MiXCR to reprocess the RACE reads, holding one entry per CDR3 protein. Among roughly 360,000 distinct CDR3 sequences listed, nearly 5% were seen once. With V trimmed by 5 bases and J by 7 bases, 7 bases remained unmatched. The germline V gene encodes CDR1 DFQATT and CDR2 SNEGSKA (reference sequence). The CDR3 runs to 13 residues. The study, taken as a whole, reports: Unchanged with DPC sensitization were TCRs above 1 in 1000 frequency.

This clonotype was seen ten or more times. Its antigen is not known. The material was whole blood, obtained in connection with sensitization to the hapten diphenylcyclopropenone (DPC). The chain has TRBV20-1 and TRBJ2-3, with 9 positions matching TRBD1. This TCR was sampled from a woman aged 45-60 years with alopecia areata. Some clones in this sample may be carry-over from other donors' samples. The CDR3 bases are TGCAGTGCTCGGGGACAGGGAGAGAATACGCAGTATTTT. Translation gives CSARGQGENTQYF.